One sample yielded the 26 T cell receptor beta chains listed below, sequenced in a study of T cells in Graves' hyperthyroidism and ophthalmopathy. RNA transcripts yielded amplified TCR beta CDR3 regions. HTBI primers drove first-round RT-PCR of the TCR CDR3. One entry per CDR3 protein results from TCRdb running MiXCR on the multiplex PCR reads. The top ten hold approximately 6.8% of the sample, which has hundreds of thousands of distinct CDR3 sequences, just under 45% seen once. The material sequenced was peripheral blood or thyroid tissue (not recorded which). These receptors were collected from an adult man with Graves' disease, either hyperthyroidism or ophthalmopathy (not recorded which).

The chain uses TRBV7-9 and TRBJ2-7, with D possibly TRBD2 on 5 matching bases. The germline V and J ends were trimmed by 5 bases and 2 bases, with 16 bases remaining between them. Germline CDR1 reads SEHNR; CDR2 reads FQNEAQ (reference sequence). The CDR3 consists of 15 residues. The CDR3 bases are TGTGCCAGCAGCCAACGCCGGGATACCACCTACGAGCAGTACTTC. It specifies CASSQRRDTTYEQYF. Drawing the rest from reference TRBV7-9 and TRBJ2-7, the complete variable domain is DTGVSQNPRHKITKRGQNVTFRCDPISEHNRLYWYRQTLGQGPEFLTYFQNEAQLEKSRLLSDRFSAERPKGSFSTLEIQRTEQGDSAMYLCASSQRRDTTYEQYFGPGTRLTVT.

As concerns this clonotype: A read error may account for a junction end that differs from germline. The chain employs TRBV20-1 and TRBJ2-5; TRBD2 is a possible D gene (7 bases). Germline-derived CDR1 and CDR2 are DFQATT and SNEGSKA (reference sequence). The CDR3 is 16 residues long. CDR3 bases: TGCAGTGCTAGTGGGCTAGCGGAAAATTCAGGGGAGACCCGGTACTTC. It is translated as CSASGLAENSGETRYF.

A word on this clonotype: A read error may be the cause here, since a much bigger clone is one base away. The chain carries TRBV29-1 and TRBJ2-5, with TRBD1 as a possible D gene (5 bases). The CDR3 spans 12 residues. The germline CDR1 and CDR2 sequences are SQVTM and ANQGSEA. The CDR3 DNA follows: TGCTGCGTTGTTGGACACTGGGAGACCCAGTACTTC. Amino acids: CCVVGHWETQYF.

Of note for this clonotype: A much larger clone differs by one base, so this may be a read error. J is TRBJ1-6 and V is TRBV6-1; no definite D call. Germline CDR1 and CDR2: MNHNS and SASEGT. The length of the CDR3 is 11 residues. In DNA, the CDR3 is TGTGTCAGCAGAGATAATTCACCCCTCCACTTT. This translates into CVSRDNSPLHF.

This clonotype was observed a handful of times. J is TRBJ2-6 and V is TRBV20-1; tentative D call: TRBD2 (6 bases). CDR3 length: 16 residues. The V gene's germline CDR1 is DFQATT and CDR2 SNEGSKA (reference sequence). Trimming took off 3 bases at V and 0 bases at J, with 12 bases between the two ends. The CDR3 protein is CSARAGPLSGANVLTF. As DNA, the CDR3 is TGCAGTGCTAGGGCGGGACCGCTCTCTGGGGCCAACGTCCTGACTTTC.

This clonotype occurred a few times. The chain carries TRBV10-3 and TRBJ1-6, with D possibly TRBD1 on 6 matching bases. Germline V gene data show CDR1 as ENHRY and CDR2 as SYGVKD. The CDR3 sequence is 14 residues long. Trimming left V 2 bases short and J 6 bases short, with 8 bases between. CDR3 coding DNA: TGTGCCATCAGTGAGGGGGGCGCTAATTCACCCCTCCACTTT. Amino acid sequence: CAISEGGANSPLHF.

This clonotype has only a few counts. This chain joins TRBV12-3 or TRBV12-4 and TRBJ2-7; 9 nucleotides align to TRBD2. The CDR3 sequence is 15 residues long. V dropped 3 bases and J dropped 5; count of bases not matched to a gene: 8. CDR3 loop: CASSLRAGGGHEQYF. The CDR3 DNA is TGTGCCAGCAGTTTGCGAGCGGGAGGAGGTCACGAGCAGTACTTC.

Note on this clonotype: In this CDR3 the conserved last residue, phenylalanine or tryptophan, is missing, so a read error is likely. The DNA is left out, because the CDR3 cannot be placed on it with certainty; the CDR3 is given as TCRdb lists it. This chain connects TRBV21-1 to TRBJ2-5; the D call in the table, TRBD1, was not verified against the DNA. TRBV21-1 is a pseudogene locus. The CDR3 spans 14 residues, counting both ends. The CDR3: CASSTDGGSETQYS.

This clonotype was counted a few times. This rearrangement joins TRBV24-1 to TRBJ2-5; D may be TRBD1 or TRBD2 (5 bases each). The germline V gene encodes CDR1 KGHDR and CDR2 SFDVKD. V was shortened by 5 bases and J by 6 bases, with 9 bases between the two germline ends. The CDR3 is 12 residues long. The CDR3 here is CATSGTGQTQYF. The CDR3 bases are TGTGCCACCAGTGGGACGGGACAGACCCAGTACTTC.

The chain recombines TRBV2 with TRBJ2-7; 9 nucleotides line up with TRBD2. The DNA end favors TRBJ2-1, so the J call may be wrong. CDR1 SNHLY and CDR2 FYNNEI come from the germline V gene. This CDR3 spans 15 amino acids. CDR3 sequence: CASSEVASGVNEQFF. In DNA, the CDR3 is TGTGCCAGCAGTGAAGTGGCTAGCGGGGTCAATGAGCAGTTCTTC.

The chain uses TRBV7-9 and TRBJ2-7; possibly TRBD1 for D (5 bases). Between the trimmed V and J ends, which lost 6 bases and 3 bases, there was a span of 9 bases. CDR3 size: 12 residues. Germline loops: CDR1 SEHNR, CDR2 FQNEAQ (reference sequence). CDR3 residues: CASRGLVYEQYF. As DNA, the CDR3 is TGTGCCAGCAGGGGGCTAGTCTACGAGCAGTACTTC.

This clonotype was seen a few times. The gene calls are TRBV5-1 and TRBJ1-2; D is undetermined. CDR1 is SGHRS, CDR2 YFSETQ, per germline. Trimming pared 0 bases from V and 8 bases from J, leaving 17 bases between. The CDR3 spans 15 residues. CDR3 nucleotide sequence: TGCGCCAGCAGCTTGGGCGGCAGGATAAGCGACGGCTACACCTTC. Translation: CASSLGGRISDGYTF.

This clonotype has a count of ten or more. The CDR3 reads CASSLVGGTNYGYTF. CDR3 bases: TGTGCCAGCAGCTTAGTCGGGGGCACTAACTATGGCTACACCTTC. The chain combines TRBV7-2 with TRBJ1-2; possibly TRBD1 for D (6 bases). V lost 1 base to trimming and J lost 0 bases, with 9 bases between them. Germline values: CDR1 SGHTA, CDR2 FQGNSA. There are 15 residues in the CDR3. Filled out from reference TRBV7-2 and TRBJ1-2, the complete variable domain reads GAGVSQSPSNKVTEKGKDVELRCDPISGHTALYWYRQSLGQGLEFLIYFQGNSAPDKSGLPSDRFSAERTGGSVSTLTIQRTQQEDSAVYLCASSLVGGTNYGYTFGSGTRLTVV.

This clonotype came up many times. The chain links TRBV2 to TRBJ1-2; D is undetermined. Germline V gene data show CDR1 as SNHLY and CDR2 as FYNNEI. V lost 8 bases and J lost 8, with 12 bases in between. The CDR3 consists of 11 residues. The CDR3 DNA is TGTGCCAGCCCCGCGCGGGAAGGCTACACCTTC. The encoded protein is CASPAREGYTF.

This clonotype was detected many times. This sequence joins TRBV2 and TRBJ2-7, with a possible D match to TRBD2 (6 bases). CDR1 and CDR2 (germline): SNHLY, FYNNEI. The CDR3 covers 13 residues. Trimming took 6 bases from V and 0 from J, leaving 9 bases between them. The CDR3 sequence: CASRWTISYEQYF. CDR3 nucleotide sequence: TGTGCCAGCAGATGGACTATCTCCTACGAGCAGTACTTC.

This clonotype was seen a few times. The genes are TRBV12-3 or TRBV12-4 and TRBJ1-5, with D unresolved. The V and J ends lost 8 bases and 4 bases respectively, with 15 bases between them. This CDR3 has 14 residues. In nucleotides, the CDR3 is TGTGCCAGCTCACCACTCGGCATGAATCAGCCCCAGCATTTT. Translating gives CASSPLGMNQPQHF.

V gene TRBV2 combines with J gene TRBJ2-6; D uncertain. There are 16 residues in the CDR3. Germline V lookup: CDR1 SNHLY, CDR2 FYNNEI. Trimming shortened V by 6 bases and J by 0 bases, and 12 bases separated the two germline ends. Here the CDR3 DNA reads TGTGCCAGCAGCCCTCCCTTATTCTCTGGGGCCAACGTCCTGACTTTC. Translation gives CASSPPLFSGANVLTF.

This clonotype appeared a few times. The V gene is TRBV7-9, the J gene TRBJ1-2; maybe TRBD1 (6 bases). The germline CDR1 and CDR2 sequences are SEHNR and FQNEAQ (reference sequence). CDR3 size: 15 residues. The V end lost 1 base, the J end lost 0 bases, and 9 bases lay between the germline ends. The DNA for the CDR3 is TGTGCCAGCAGCTTAGGTCCAGGGGCTAACTATGGCTACACCTTC. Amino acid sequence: CASSLGPGANYGYTF.

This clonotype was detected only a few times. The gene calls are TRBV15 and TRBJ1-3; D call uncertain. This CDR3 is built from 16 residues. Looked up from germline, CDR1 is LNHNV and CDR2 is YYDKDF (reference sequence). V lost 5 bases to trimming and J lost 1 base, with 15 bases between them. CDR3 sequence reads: CATSPARGLSGNTIYF. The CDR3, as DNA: TGTGCCACCAGCCCAGCGCGGGGATTGTCTGGAAACACCATATATTTT. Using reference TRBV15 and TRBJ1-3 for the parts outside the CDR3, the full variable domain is DAMVIQNPRYQVTQFGKPVTLSCSQTLNHNVMYWYQQKSSQAPKLLFHYYDKDFNNEADTPDNFQSRRPNTSFCFLDIRSPGLGDTAMYLCATSPARGLSGNTIYFGEGSWLTVV.

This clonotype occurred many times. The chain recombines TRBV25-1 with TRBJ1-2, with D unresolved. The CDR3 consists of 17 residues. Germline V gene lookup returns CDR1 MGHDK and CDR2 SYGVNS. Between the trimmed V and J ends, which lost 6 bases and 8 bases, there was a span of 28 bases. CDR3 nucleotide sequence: TGTGCCAGCAGAGATCCCAATAACCACAGAGATCCAATGGGCTACACCTTC. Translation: CASRDPNNHRDPMGYTF.

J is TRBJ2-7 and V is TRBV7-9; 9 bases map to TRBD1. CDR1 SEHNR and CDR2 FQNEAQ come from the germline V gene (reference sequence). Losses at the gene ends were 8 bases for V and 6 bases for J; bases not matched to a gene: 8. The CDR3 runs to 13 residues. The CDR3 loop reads CASSPQQGAEQYF. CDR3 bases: TGTGCCAGCTCACCACAACAGGGGGCCGAGCAGTACTTC.

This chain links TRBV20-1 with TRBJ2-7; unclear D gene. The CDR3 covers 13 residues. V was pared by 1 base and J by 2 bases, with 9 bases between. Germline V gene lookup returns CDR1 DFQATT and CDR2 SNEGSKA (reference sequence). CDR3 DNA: TGCAGTGCTAGAGGTCCCAACCCCTACGAGCAGTACTTC. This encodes CSARGPNPYEQYF.

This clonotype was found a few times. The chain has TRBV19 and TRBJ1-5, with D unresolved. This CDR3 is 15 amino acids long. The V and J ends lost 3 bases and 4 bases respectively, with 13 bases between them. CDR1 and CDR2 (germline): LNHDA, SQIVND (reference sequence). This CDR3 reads CASSILHTANQPQHF. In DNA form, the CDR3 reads TGTGCCAGTAGTATCTTACACACGGCGAATCAGCCCCAGCATTTT.

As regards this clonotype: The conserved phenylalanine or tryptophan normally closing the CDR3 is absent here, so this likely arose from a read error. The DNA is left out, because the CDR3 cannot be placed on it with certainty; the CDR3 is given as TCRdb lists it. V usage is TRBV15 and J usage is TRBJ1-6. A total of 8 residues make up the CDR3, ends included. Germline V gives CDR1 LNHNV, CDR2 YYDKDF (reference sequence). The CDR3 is CATSRASL.

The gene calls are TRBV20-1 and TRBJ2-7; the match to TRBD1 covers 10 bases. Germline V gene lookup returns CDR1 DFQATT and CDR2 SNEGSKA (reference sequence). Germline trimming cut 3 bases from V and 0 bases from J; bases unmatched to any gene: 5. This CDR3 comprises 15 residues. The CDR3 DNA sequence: TGCAGTGCTAGTGGACAGGGGGGAGACTCCTACGAGCAGTACTTC. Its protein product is CSASGQGGDSYEQYF.

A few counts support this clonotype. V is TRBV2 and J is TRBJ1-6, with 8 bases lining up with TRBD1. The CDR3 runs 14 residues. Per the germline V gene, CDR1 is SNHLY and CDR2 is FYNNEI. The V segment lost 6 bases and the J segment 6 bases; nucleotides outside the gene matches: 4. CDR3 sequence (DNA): TGTGCCAGCAGGGGGACAGGACCTAATTCACCCCTCCACTTT. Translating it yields CASRGTGPNSPLHF.